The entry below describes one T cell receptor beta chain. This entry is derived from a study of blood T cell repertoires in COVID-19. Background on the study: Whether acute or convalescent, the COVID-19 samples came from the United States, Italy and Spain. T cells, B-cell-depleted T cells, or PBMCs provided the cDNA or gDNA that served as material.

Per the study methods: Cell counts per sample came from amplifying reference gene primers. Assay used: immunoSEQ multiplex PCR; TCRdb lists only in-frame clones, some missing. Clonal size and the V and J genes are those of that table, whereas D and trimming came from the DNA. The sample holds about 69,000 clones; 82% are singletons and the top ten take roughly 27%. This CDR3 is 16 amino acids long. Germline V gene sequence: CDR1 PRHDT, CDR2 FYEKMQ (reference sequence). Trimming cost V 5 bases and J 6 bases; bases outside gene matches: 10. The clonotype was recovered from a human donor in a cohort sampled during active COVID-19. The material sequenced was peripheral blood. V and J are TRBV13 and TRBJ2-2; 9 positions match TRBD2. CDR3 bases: TGTGCCAGCAGCGAAAATCGCGGGGGGGCTTCCGGGGAGCTGTTTTTT. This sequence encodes CASSENRGGASGELFF.